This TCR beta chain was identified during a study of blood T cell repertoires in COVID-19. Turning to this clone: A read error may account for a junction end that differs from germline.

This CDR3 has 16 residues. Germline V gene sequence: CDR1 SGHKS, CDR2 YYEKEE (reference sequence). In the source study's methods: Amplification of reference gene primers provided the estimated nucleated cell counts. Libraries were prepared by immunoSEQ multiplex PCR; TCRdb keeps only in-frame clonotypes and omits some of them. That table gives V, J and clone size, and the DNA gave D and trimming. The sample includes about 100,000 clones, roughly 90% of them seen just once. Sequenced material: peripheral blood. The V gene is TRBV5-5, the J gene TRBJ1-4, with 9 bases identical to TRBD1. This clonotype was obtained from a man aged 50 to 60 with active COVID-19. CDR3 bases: TGTGCCAGCAGCTTGGGGTTGGGACAGGGTAATCAAAAACTGTTTTTT. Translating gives CASSLGLGQGNQKLFF.